The rows below give T cell receptor beta chains drawn from one sample of a study of cytomegalovirus exposure and HLA in healthy donors. Here immunoSEQ multiplex PCR was the method, and the copy in TCRdb shows in-frame clones only, minus some. In the table there are 110,000 or so clones, approximately 80% of which are singletons. Material: PBMCs. The receptors were sampled from a woman under 40 in good health and CMV-seropositive. The CDR3 runs from the conserved cysteine through the conserved F or W. Each record gives: D gene, clone size, J gene, V gene, CDR3 length, CDR3 protein, CDR3 DNA. D genes are given only for firm matches. Not every row has a clone size; where given, it reads once, few, many or a size class.

D gene: NA
clone size: NA
J gene: TRBJ1-3
V gene: TRBV6-5
CDR3 length: 14
CDR3 protein: CASSLTGGGNTIYF
CDR3 DNA: TGTGCCAGCAGTCTGACAGGTGGCGGAAACACCATATATTTT

D gene: TRBD2
clone size: few
J gene: TRBJ2-7
V gene: TRBV30
CDR3 length: 17
CDR3 protein: CALESSRRIAGHHEQYF
CDR3 DNA: TGTGCCTTGGAATCCTCGCGGCGGATAGCGGGACACCACGAGCAGTACTTC

D gene: NA
clone size: NA
J gene: TRBJ1-1
V gene: TRBV18
CDR3 length: 12
CDR3 protein: CASSPSLGEAFF
CDR3 DNA: TGTGCCAGCTCACCAAGTTTGGGCGAAGCTTTCTTT

D gene: TRBD1
clone size: NA
J gene: TRBJ2-2
V gene: TRBV2
CDR3 length: 16
CDR3 protein: CASSPTGTGLTGELFF
CDR3 DNA: TGTGCCAGCAGCCCTACCGGGACAGGGCTCACCGGGGAGCTGTTTTTT

D gene: TRBD2
clone size: NA
J gene: TRBJ2-2
V gene: TRBV29-1
CDR3 length: 14
CDR3 protein: CSARLAGLRGELFF
CDR3 DNA: TGCAGCGCGAGACTAGCGGGGCTTCGCGGGGAGCTGTTTTTT

D gene: NA
clone size: NA
J gene: TRBJ2-2
V gene: TRBV10-2
CDR3 length: 13
CDR3 protein: CASRQGPTGELFF
CDR3 DNA: TGCGCCAGCAGGCAGGGCCCCACCGGGGAGCTGTTTTTT

D gene: NA
clone size: NA
J gene: TRBJ2-5
V gene: TRBV5-1
CDR3 length: 14
CDR3 protein: CASSGSPGEETQYF
CDR3 DNA: TGCGCCAGCAGCGGTTCCCCGGGAGAAGAGACCCAGTACTTC

D gene: TRBD1
clone size: NA
J gene: TRBJ2-7
V gene: TRBV2
CDR3 length: 13
CDR3 protein: CASSPYRGYEQYF
CDR3 DNA: TGTGCCAGCAGTCCCTACAGGGGCTACGAGCAGTACTTC

D gene: NA
clone size: few
J gene: TRBJ2-7
V gene: TRBV7-9
CDR3 length: 14
CDR3 protein: CASSLLLDAYEQYF
CDR3 DNA: TGTGCCAGCAGCTTATTACTAGATGCCTACGAGCAGTACTTC

D gene: NA
clone size: NA
J gene: TRBJ1-1
V gene: TRBV5-5
CDR3 length: 12
CDR3 protein: CASSPAGYEAFF
CDR3 DNA: TGTGCCAGCAGCCCCGCGGGGTATGAAGCTTTCTTT

D gene: NA
clone size: once
J gene: TRBJ2-7
V gene: TRBV27
CDR3 length: 14
CDR3 protein: CASSLWASSYEQYF
CDR3 DNA: TGTGCCAGCAGTTTATGGGCCAGCTCCTACGAGCAGTACTTC

D gene: NA
clone size: NA
J gene: TRBJ1-1
V gene: TRBV7-2
CDR3 length: 15
CDR3 protein: CASSLNGGKNTEAFF
CDR3 DNA: TGTGCCAGCAGCCTCAACGGGGGGAAGAACACTGAAGCTTTCTTT

D gene: NA
clone size: NA
J gene: TRBJ1-2
V gene: TRBV18
CDR3 length: 12
CDR3 protein: CASSQYTYGCTF
CDR3 DNA: TGTGCCAGCTCACAGTACACATATGGCTGCACCTTC

D gene: TRBD1
clone size: NA
J gene: TRBJ1-2
V gene: TRBV5-6
CDR3 length: 15
CDR3 protein: CASSSIGQGRYGYTF
CDR3 DNA: TGTGCCAGCAGCTCCATCGGACAGGGCCGCTATGGCTACACCTTC

D gene: TRBD2
clone size: NA
J gene: TRBJ2-5
V gene: TRBV12-5
CDR3 length: 16
CDR3 protein: CASGRTSAKPQETQYF
CDR3 DNA: TGTGCTAGTGGCCGGACTAGCGCGAAGCCCCAAGAGACCCAGTACTTC

D gene: TRBD2
clone size: few
J gene: TRBJ2-3
V gene: TRBV11-3
CDR3 length: 16
CDR3 protein: CASSHKRERITDTQYF
CDR3 DNA: TGTGCCAGCAGCCATAAGCGGGAGAGGATCACAGATACGCAGTATTTT

D gene: TRBD1
clone size: NA
J gene: TRBJ2-7
V gene: TRBV13
CDR3 length: 17
CDR3 protein: CASSLGSGDSLSYEQYF
CDR3 DNA: TGTGCCAGCAGCTTAGGTTCTGGGGACAGTCTTTCCTACGAGCAGTACTTC

D gene: NA
clone size: NA
J gene: TRBJ1-2
V gene: TRBV5-4
CDR3 length: 14
CDR3 protein: CASSPEGGVYGYTF
CDR3 DNA: TGTGCCAGCAGCCCCGAAGGAGGTGTTTATGGCTACACCTTC

D gene: NA
clone size: NA
J gene: TRBJ2-1
V gene: TRBV4-1
CDR3 length: 14
CDR3 protein: CASAQGYTYNEQFF
CDR3 DNA: TGCGCCAGCGCTCAGGGGTATACCTACAATGAGCAGTTCTTC

D gene: TRBD1
clone size: NA
J gene: TRBJ2-7
V gene: TRBV9
CDR3 length: 15
CDR3 protein: CASSVGGQGAYEQYF
CDR3 DNA: TGTGCCAGCAGCGTAGGGGGACAGGGGGCCTACGAGCAGTACTTC

D gene: TRBD2
clone size: NA
J gene: TRBJ2-5
V gene: TRBV14
CDR3 length: 14
CDR3 protein: CASRTSGSGETQYF
CDR3 DNA: TGTGCCAGCAGGACTAGCGGGAGCGGAGAGACCCAGTACTTC

D gene: NA
clone size: NA
J gene: TRBJ1-1
V gene: TRBV20-1
CDR3 length: 11
CDR3 protein: CSATEGTEAFF
CDR3 DNA: TGCAGTGCTACCGAGGGCACTGAAGCTTTCTTT

D gene: NA
clone size: NA
J gene: TRBJ2-1
V gene: TRBV27
CDR3 length: 15
CDR3 protein: CASSPDSPVNNEQFF
CDR3 DNA: TGTGCCAGCAGTCCCGATAGCCCCGTTAACAATGAGCAGTTCTTC

D gene: TRBD1
clone size: once
J gene: TRBJ1-2
V gene: TRBV5-4
CDR3 length: 13
CDR3 protein: CASRLDRGRGYTF
CDR3 DNA: TGTGCCAGCAGACTTGACAGGGGGAGAGGCTACACCTTC

D gene: NA
clone size: NA
J gene: TRBJ1-5
V gene: TRBV4-1
CDR3 length: 14
CDR3 protein: CASSQDSLAQPQHF
CDR3 DNA: TGCGCCAGCAGCCAAGATTCGTTGGCTCAGCCCCAGCATTTT

D gene: TRBD2
clone size: NA
J gene: TRBJ2-1
V gene: TRBV30
CDR3 length: 16
CDR3 protein: CAWRNLRGSNYNEQFF
CDR3 DNA: TGTGCCTGGAGAAACTTGCGGGGGTCAAACTACAATGAGCAGTTCTTC

D gene: NA
clone size: NA
J gene: TRBJ2-3
V gene: TRBV5-1
CDR3 length: 17
CDR3 protein: CASSLAIISPSTDTQYF
CDR3 DNA: TGCGCCAGCAGCTTGGCGATTATTAGCCCGAGCACAGATACGCAGTATTTT

D gene: NA
clone size: NA
J gene: TRBJ1-1
V gene: TRBV10-3
CDR3 length: 15
CDR3 protein: CAISEGTLPNTEAFF
CDR3 DNA: TGTGCCATCAGTGAAGGGACATTGCCGAACACTGAAGCTTTCTTT

D gene: TRBD1
clone size: few
J gene: TRBJ1-5
V gene: TRBV18
CDR3 length: 15
CDR3 protein: CASSPDRENWQPQHF
CDR3 DNA: TGTGCCAGCTCCCCAGACAGGGAGAATTGGCAGCCCCAGCATTTT

D gene: NA
clone size: NA
J gene: TRBJ1-6
V gene: TRBV4-1
CDR3 length: 15
CDR3 protein: CASSQAGSLNSPLHF
CDR3 DNA: TGCGCCAGCAGCCAAGCAGGCTCCCTTAATTCACCCCTCCACTTT

D gene: NA
clone size: NA
J gene: TRBJ2-7
V gene: TRBV25-1
CDR3 length: 13
CDR3 protein: CASSPTGTYEQYF
CDR3 DNA: TGTGCCAGCAGTCCGACAGGAACCTACGAGCAGTACTTC

D gene: TRBD1
clone size: NA
J gene: TRBJ2-7
V gene: TRBV10-3
CDR3 length: 14
CDR3 protein: CAISGGDREFEQYF
CDR3 DNA: TGTGCCATCAGTGGGGGGGACAGGGAGTTCGAGCAGTACTTC

D gene: TRBD1
clone size: once
J gene: TRBJ2-5
V gene: TRBV5-1
CDR3 length: 14
CDR3 protein: CASSYDGQGETQYF
CDR3 DNA: TGCGCCAGCAGTTACGACGGACAGGGAGAGACCCAGTACTTC

D gene: NA
clone size: NA
J gene: TRBJ2-7
V gene: TRBV30
CDR3 length: 14
CDR3 protein: CAWRTTGWSYEQYF
CDR3 DNA: TGTGCCTGGAGGACTACAGGGTGGTCCTACGAGCAGTACTTC

D gene: TRBD1
clone size: NA
J gene: TRBJ1-1
V gene: TRBV6-1
CDR3 length: 15
CDR3 protein: CASSTGEGMWTEAFF
CDR3 DNA: TGTGCCAGCAGCACAGGGGAAGGTATGTGGACTGAAGCTTTCTTT

D gene: TRBD2
clone size: once
J gene: TRBJ2-3
V gene: TRBV7-9
CDR3 length: 15
CDR3 protein: CAGGRTSGGTDTQYF
CDR3 DNA: TGTGCCGGGGGTCGTACTAGCGGGGGCACAGATACGCAGTATTTT

D gene: NA
clone size: once
J gene: TRBJ2-3
V gene: TRBV15
CDR3 length: 15
CDR3 protein: CATSTESGGADTQYF
CDR3 DNA: TGTGCCACCAGCACGGAGAGCGGAGGGGCAGATACGCAGTATTTT

D gene: TRBD1
clone size: NA
J gene: TRBJ2-7
V gene: TRBV6-5
CDR3 length: 14
CDR3 protein: CASSIQGVSYEQYF
CDR3 DNA: TGTGCCAGCAGTATACAGGGGGTGTCCTACGAGCAGTACTTC

D gene: TRBD1
clone size: NA
J gene: TRBJ2-5
V gene: TRBV7-8
CDR3 length: 15
CDR3 protein: CASSLIGTGEETQYF
CDR3 DNA: TGTGCCAGCAGCTTGATTGGGACAGGGGAAGAGACCCAGTACTTC